The 26 T cell receptor beta chains presented below share a single source sample, sequenced in a study of tumor-infiltrating lymphocytes in oesophageal squamous cell carcinoma (dated by TCRdb to 2015 to 2016). Library generation was performed with PCR. Instrument on record: Illumina HiSeq 2000. TCRdb itself trimmed the public reads at Q25 with fastp, ran MiXCR and retained productive beta chains. Rows with one shared CDR3 protein collapse into an entry with the most common genes and DNA. The sample table records about 20,000 distinct CDR3 sequences; 40% to 45% of these occur just once. Clones ranked in the top ten supply about 13% of the sample. The sample consisted of normal esophageal tissue next to the tumor. Receptor source: a male donor with esophageal squamous cell carcinoma.

The rearrangement links TRBV6-8 to TRBJ2-1; the D gene is possibly TRBD2 (5 bases). This CDR3 spans 16 amino acids. Trimming took 5 bases from V and 5 from J, leaving 19 bases between them. In germline, CDR1 is MNHGY, CDR2 SAAAGT. CDR3 region: CASSPKGAEFNNEQFF. CDR3 DNA sequence: TGTGCCAGCAGTCCTAAGGGAGCGGAGTTTAACAATGAGCAGTTCTTC.

The V gene is TRBV6-6, the J gene TRBJ1-5; no clear D. Germline V CDR1 and CDR2: MNHNY, SVGAGI (reference sequence). V was pared by 2 bases and J by 0 bases, with 8 bases between. The CDR3 is 15 amino acids. CDR3 in DNA: TGTGCCAGCAGTTACGACCAGTATAGCAATCAGCCCCAGCATTTT. This codes for CASSYDQYSNQPQHF.

About this clonotype itself: Given the absence of the conserved phenylalanine or tryptophan at the CDR3 end, a read error is likely. The DNA is omitted, as the CDR3 cannot be located on it reliably, and the CDR3 follows TCRdb's listing. This chain links TRBV7-9 with TRBJ2-5; the listed D gene, TRBD1, was not tested against the DNA. Per germline, CDR1 SEHNR and CDR2 FQNEAQ (reference sequence). The CDR3 is 16 residues long, ends included. CDR3: CASSPDRGVYEQYFGN.

The J gene is TRBJ2-5, the V gene TRBV7-3; no clear D gene. The CDR3 spans 13 residues. Germline loops: CDR1 SGHTA, CDR2 FQGTGA. Between the trimmed V and J ends, which lost 1 base and 3 bases, there was a span of 6 bases. The CDR3 reads CASSLNGEETQYF. CDR3 nucleotides: TGTGCCAGCAGCTTAAACGGAGAAGAGACCCAGTACTTC.

J is TRBJ2-1 and V is TRBV28, with TRBD1 identical over 7 bases. The J call could be wrong; TRBJ1-2 is a better fit for the DNA end. CDR1 and CDR2 from the germline V gene are MDHEN and SYDVKM. CDR3 length: 13 residues. The CDR3 loop reads CASSSQGSYGYTF. The CDR3 DNA reads TGTGCCAGCAGTTCACAGGGGAGCTATGGCTACACCTTC.

V is TRBV7-3 and J is TRBJ2-2, with D unresolved. CDR3 length equals 13 residues. Germline values: CDR1 SGHTA, CDR2 FQGTGA. Trimming pared 5 bases from V and 2 bases from J, leaving 6 bases between. In DNA, the CDR3 is TGTGCCAGCAGCGAAAGAAACACCGGGGAGCTGTTTTTT. Amino acids: CASSERNTGELFF.

The rearrangement links TRBV6-1 to TRBJ1-5; TRBD1 agrees at 9 bases. Looked up from germline, CDR1 is MNHNS and CDR2 is SASEGT. V shed 4 bases and J 3 bases; nucleotides not matched to a gene: 4. CDR3 size: 15 residues. Here the CDR3 reads CASSVGTGINQPQHF. The DNA of the CDR3 is TGTGCCAGCAGTGTGGGGACAGGGATCAATCAGCCCCAGCATTTT.

The CDR3 region is CASSFSAEGGFAKNIQYF. CDR3 in DNA: TGCGCCAGCAGCTTCAGCGCCGAAGGGGGCTTCGCCAAAAACATTCAGTACTTC. The V gene is TRBV5-1, the J gene TRBJ2-4, with TRBD1 matching over 7 bases. After removal of 2 bases from V and 1 base from J, the junction contained 12 bases not matched to a gene. CDR1 and CDR2 (germline): SGHRS, YFSETQ. This CDR3 is built from 18 residues.

This clonotype is medium-sized by share. As DNA, the CDR3 is TGTGCCAGCAGCCAAGGACAGGGGAATTCACCCCTCCACTTT. Its translation is CASSQGQGNSPLHF. The genes are TRBV7-2 and TRBJ1-6; 9 bases line up with TRBD1. Looked up from germline, CDR1 is SGHTA and CDR2 is FQGNSA. The CDR3 length is 14 residues. With V trimmed by 5 bases and J by 7 bases, 3 bases remained unmatched.

This clonotype was detected only a few times. V gene TRBV2 combines with J gene TRBJ2-1; TRBD2 matches at 9 bases. V dropped 2 bases and J dropped 4; count of bases not matched to a gene: 6. CDR1 SNHLY and CDR2 FYNNEI come from the germline V gene. This CDR3 spans 16 amino acids. CDR3 in amino acids: CASSERPSGTYNEQFF. CDR3 sequence (DNA): TGTGCCAGCAGTGAACGGCCTAGCGGGACGTACAATGAGCAGTTCTTC.

There are many counts of this clonotype. V gene TRBV25-1 combines with J gene TRBJ1-2; no definite D call. This CDR3 region has 13 residues. The germline V gene encodes CDR1 MGHDK and CDR2 SYGVNS. V gave up 5 bases and J gave up 7 bases, with 14 bases separating them. The CDR3 DNA is TGTGCCAGCAGTCAGCATCGACAAGCTGGCTACACCTTC. As protein: CASSQHRQAGYTF.

This rearrangement joins TRBV6-5 to TRBJ2-1; 8 bases map to TRBD2. This CDR3 contains 17 residues. Germline CDR1 reads MNHEY; CDR2 reads SVGAGI. With 0 bases clipped from V and 3 bases from J, the junction kept 7 bases outside the gene matches. CDR3 bases: TGTGCCAGCAGTTACTCGCCACCAGCGGGGGTCTACAATGAGCAGTTCTTC. Its protein is CASSYSPPAGVYNEQFF.

The genes are TRBV12-3 or TRBV12-4 and TRBJ2-6; D may correspond to TRBD1 or TRBD2 (5 bases each). The J call may be mistaken, given a closer DNA end match to TRBJ2-1. The CDR3 has 14 residues. Here the CDR3 reads CASSLMGPINEQFF. The CDR3 DNA follows: TGTGCCAGCAGTTTAATGGGACCTATCAATGAGCAGTTCTTC.

The chain combines TRBV12-3 or TRBV12-4 with TRBJ2-3, with a weak D call TRBD1 (5 bases). This CDR3 comprises 12 residues. V was cut by 3 bases and J by 4 bases, with 5 bases left in between. CDR3 protein: CASSFRADTQYF. CDR3 bases: TGTGCCAGCAGTTTCAGGGCAGATACGCAGTATTTT.

Comments on this clonotype: This may be a read error: a much more frequent sequence differs by one nucleotide. The chain carries TRBV18 and TRBJ2-7, with TRBD2 matching over 14 bases. This CDR3 comprises 17 residues. With 3 bases clipped from V and 7 bases from J, the junction kept 11 bases outside the gene matches. The V gene's germline CDR1 is KGHSH and CDR2 LQKENI. The CDR3 DNA is TGTGCCAGCTCACCCGAAGGACTAGCGGGAGGCGACAATGAGCAGTACTTC. This sequence encodes CASSPEGLAGGDNEQYF.

The chain joins TRBV12-3 or TRBV12-4 to TRBJ1-3; no clear D. Trimming removed 2 bases from V and 2 bases from J, with 7 bases in between. The CDR3 length is 14 residues. DNA for the CDR3: TGTGCCAGCAGTTTACGGGAAGCTGGAAACACCATATATTTT. This gives the protein CASSLREAGNTIYF.

This clonotype showed up many times. Being one base from a much bigger clone, this may be a read error. The chain employs TRBV12-3 or TRBV12-4 and TRBJ2-1; D not certain. The J call may be in error: the DNA end matches TRBJ2-7 better. The CDR3 has 13 amino acids. The CDR3: CASRKDNYNEQYF. The CDR3 DNA reads TGTGCCAGCAGGAAAGACAACTACAATGAGCAGTACTTC.

This chain joins TRBV7-9 and TRBJ2-4; TRBD2 might be the D (6 bases). Germline V gene data show CDR1 as SEHNR and CDR2 as FQNEAQ (reference sequence). Trimming left V 1 base short and J 13 bases short, with 20 bases between. The CDR3 runs to 15 residues. CDR3 protein: CASSLEGTAYNEQYF. In DNA form, the CDR3 reads TGTGCCAGCAGCTTAGAGGGGACTGCCTACAATGAGCAGTACTTC. Variable domain in full (rest from reference TRBV7-9 and TRBJ2-4): DTGVSQNPRHKITKRGQNVTFRCDPISEHNRLYWYRQTLGQGPEFLTYFQNEAQLEKSRLLSDRFSAERPKGSFSTLEIQRTEQGDSAMYLCASSLEGTAYNEQYFGAGTRLSVL.

This clonotype qualifies as medium-sized. The chain combines TRBV6-1 with TRBJ2-1, with a weak D call TRBD1 (5 bases). The CDR3 covers 15 residues. Germline CDR1 is MNHNS and CDR2 is SASEGT. V dropped 4 bases and J dropped 0 bases, with 10 bases sitting between them. Here the CDR3 DNA reads TGTGCCAGCAGTGTGGACACGAGCTCCTACAATGAGCAGTTCTTC. This gives the protein CASSVDTSSYNEQFF.

This sequence joins TRBV7-6 and TRBJ2-5, with no clear D. V lost 3 bases and J 0 bases, leaving 5 bases between the germline ends. The CDR3 length is 13 residues. The V gene's germline CDR1 is SGHVS and CDR2 FNYEAQ. CDR3 in DNA: TGTGCCAGCAGCTTCGGGTACCAAGAGACCCAGTACTTC. Translating it yields CASSFGYQETQYF.

This chain uses TRBV12-3 or TRBV12-4 with TRBJ2-5, with TRBD1 identical over 12 bases. Unmatched junction bases numbered 9, after V lost 3 bases and J lost 4 bases. The CDR3 spans 17 residues. CDR3 region: CASSLGRGQGASETQYF. CDR3 nucleotide sequence: TGTGCCAGCAGTTTGGGGCGGGGACAGGGGGCTTCAGAGACCCAGTACTTC.

By frequency in the sample, this clonotype is medium-sized (0.01 to 0.1%). The V and J genes are TRBV7-6 and TRBJ1-6, with D perhaps matching TRBD1 (5 bases). The V end lost 2 bases, the J end lost 3 bases, and 11 bases lay between the germline ends. This CDR3 has 16 residues. Per germline, CDR1 SGHVS and CDR2 FNYEAQ. CDR3: CASSLSGRDYNSPLHF. DNA for the CDR3: TGTGCCAGCAGCTTATCGGGACGGGACTATAATTCACCCCTCCACTTT.

The chain recombines TRBV7-2 with TRBJ2-3, with D possibly TRBD2 on 7 matching bases. Between the trimmed V and J ends, which lost 1 base and 6 bases, there was a span of 14 bases. In germline, CDR1 is SGHTA, CDR2 FQGNSA. This CDR3 has 15 amino acids. This CDR3 is CASSLVAGAGDTQYF. CDR3 DNA: TGTGCCAGCAGCTTAGTTGCGGGGGCTGGTGATACGCAGTATTTT.

This clonotype was seen repeatedly, ten times or more. The chain employs TRBV4-1 and TRBJ2-5; no clear D. Trimming removed 3 bases from V and 5 bases from J, with 16 bases in between. There are 15 residues in the CDR3. Germline assignment: CDR1 MGHRA and CDR2 YSYEKL. CDR3 region: CASSHPEASWETQYF. CDR3 nucleotides: TGCGCCAGCAGCCACCCCGAGGCCAGCTGGGAGACCCAGTACTTC.

This clonotype has more than one count but fewer than ten. This rearrangement joins TRBV12-3 or TRBV12-4 to TRBJ2-2; D not resolved. V was cut by 2 bases and J by 0 bases, with 10 bases left in between. The CDR3 runs to 16 residues. The CDR3 loop reads CASSLLNPTNTGELFF. DNA of the CDR3: TGTGCCAGCAGTTTATTGAACCCTACGAACACCGGGGAGCTGTTTTTT.

In its sample, this clonotype is medium-sized. A single base separates this from a much larger clone, so it may be a read error. CDR3 protein: CASSPELAGVYNEQYF. DNA of the CDR3: TGTGCCAGCAGCCCCGAACTAGCGGGAGTTTACAATGAGCAGTACTTC. The chain couples TRBV7-2 to TRBJ2-5; 11 bases agree with TRBD2. The CDR3 runs to 16 residues. The V and J ends lost 5 bases and 11 bases, in that order; junction bases with no gene match: 16. Germline V gene sequence: CDR1 SGHTA, CDR2 FQGNSA.